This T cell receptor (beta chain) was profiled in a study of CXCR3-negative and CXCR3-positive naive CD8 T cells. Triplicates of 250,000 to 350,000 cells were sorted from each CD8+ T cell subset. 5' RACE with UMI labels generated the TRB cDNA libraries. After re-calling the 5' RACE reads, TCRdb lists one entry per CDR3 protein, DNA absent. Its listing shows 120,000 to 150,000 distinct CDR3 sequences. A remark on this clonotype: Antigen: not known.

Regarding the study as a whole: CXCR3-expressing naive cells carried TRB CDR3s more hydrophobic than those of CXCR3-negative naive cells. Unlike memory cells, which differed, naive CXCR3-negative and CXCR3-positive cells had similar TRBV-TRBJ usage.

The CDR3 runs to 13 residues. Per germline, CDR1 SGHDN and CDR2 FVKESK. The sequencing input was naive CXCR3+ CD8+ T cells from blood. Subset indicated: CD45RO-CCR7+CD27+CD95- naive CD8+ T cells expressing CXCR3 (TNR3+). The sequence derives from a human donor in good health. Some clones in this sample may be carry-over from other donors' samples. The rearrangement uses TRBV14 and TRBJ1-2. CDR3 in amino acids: CASSIGPNYGYTF.